The 5 T cell receptor beta chains reported below all come from one sample, sequenced in a study of shared clonotypes between healthy human individuals (dated by TCRdb to 2020 to 2021). Libraries came from the immunoSEQ multiplex PCR assay. The source is immuneACCESS, and TCRdb retained only in-frame sequences with V and J called. Part of the clones is not carried over; for the studies checked, unresolved V genes explain less than half of this, and the remainder is unexplained. This sample holds approximately 2,000,000 clones; 90% to 95% were observed only once. Jointly, the top ten make up approximately 1.7% of the sample. CD8 naive samples were CD45RO-negative cells positively selected for CCR7, giving a CD45RA+CCR7+ population that excluded TemRA cells. Sequencing used naive CD8+ T cells from PBMCs. Read against the paper, the sample's cell subset or site label means: CD45RA+CCR7+. The receptor source for this set is a man between 18 and 35 years old in good health. Some clones in this sample may be carry-over from other donors' samples.

Here the CDR3 DNA reads TGCGCCAGCAGCCATCAGACAGGGGGTGAGGGTGAAAAACTGTTTTTT. Residues: CASSHQTGGEGEKLFF. The J gene is TRBJ1-4, the V gene TRBV4-1, with TRBD1 matching over 9 bases. V trimming: 3 bases; J trimming: 7 bases; junction bases outside the gene matches: 9. Per germline, CDR1 MGHRA and CDR2 YSYEKL. This CDR3 contains 16 residues.

This clone appeared once. The chain combines TRBV10-3 with TRBJ1-1; no firm D call. V was clipped by 3 bases and J by 1 base, with 12 bases between them. The CDR3 sequence is 15 residues long. Per the germline V gene, CDR1 is ENHRY and CDR2 is SYGVKD. CDR3 nucleotide sequence: TGTGCCATCAGTGATGAGGGATTGAAGAACACTGAAGCTTTCTTT. Amino acid sequence: CAISDEGLKNTEAFF.

The chain has TRBV5-1 and TRBJ1-1, with D perhaps TRBD1 (5 bases). The germline gives CDR1 SGHRS, CDR2 YFSETQ. The V gene lost 4 bases and the J gene lost 3 bases, with 16 bases spanning the gap. The length of the CDR3 is 15 residues. The CDR3 bases are TGCGCCAGCAGCCCCGAGAGGGGCCGGGACACTGAAGCTTTCTTT. Amino acids: CASSPERGRDTEAFF. Drawing the rest from reference TRBV5-1 and TRBJ1-1, the complete variable domain is KAGVTQTPRYLIKTRGQQVTLSCSPISGHRSVSWYQQTPGQGLQFLFEYFSETQRNKGNFPGRFSGRQFSNSRSEMNVSTLELGDSALYLCASSPERGRDTEAFFGQGTRLTVV.

The V call is TRBV28, the J call TRBJ1-2; possible D gene TRBD1, 5 bases. Trimming pared 4 bases from V and 3 bases from J, leaving 12 bases between. This CDR3 region has 14 residues. Germline assignment: CDR1 MDHEN and CDR2 SYDVKM. The CDR3 spells CASSYWDGDYGYTF. The CDR3 nucleotides are TGTGCCAGCAGTTATTGGGACGGGGACTATGGCTACACCTTC.

The V gene is TRBV27, the J gene TRBJ2-1; 8 positions agree with TRBD2. Germline CDR1 MNHEY, CDR2 SMNVEV (reference sequence). V gave up 8 bases and J gave up 0 bases; unmatched junction bases: 6. This CDR3 has 15 residues. The CDR3 sequence is CASAGGAGSYNEQFF. In nucleotides, the CDR3 is TGTGCCAGCGCGGGGGGCGCCGGCTCCTACAATGAGCAGTTCTTC.